A single sample is the source of the 29 T cell receptor beta chains below, sequenced in a study of T-cell memory formation after mild COVID-19. TCRdb passed the 5' RACE reads through MiXCR, listing each CDR3 protein once. Of 200,000 to 250,000 distinct CDR3 sequences listed, around 9.1% were seen once; the top ten hold 3.5%. Sequenced sample: PBMCs or a T cell subset sorted from them (not recorded which). All receptors derive from a young man who had mild COVID-19 (a few samples of this study predate the infection). Cell type and time point are not known.

This clonotype was counted at least ten times. The CDR3 DNA is TGCGCCAGCAGCTTGGAACGGGGTTCCGGGGAGCTGTTTTTT. It codes for CASSLERGSGELFF. The genes are TRBV5-1 and TRBJ2-2; possibly TRBD2 for D (5 bases). The CDR3 contains 14 residues. V lost 0 bases and J lost 6, with 9 bases in between. Germline V CDR1 and CDR2: SGHRS, YFSETQ.

This clonotype was seen at least ten times. The chain uses TRBV28 and TRBJ2-7; no clear D gene. Deletions cut 5 bases from V and 6 bases from J, with 17 bases between. This CDR3 is built from 14 residues. CDR1 MDHEN and CDR2 SYDVKM come from the germline V gene. The CDR3 here is CASSLGSLLGEQYV. As DNA, the CDR3 is TGTGCCAGCAGTCTAGGCTCCCTCCTAGGCGAGCAGTACGTC.

This chain links TRBV5-1 with TRBJ2-5; no definite D call. V lost 4 bases and J 5 bases, leaving 12 bases between the germline ends. This CDR3 is built from 13 residues. Germline V gene data show CDR1 as SGHRS and CDR2 as YFSETQ. DNA of the CDR3: TGCGCCAGCAGCCCCCAGGCCGGGGAGACCCAGTACTTC. Amino acids: CASSPQAGETQYF.

V and J are TRBV9 and TRBJ2-1; D perhaps matches TRBD2 (5 bases). V gave up 5 bases and J gave up 1 base, with 13 bases separating them. Germline loops: CDR1 SGDLS, CDR2 YYNGEE. The CDR3 runs 15 residues. In nucleotides, the CDR3 is TGTGCCAGCAGTAGGGTCGGGGATTCCTACAATGAGCAGTTCTTC. The encoded protein is CASSRVGDSYNEQFF.

This clonotype was observed a handful of times. This chain uses TRBV5-1 with TRBJ1-2; 9 bases match TRBD1. V gave up 4 bases and J gave up 7 bases; unmatched junction bases: 5. The CDR3 spans 13 residues. Germline lookup yields CDR1 SGHRS and CDR2 YFSETQ. The CDR3 DNA follows: TGCGCCAGCAGCGAGGGACAGGGAAGTGGCTACACCTTC. As protein: CASSEGQGSGYTF.

The chain has TRBV2 and TRBJ2-7; D might be TRBD1 or TRBD2, each matching 5 bases. CDR1 is SNHLY, CDR2 FYNNEI, per germline. Trimming removed 7 bases from V and 9 bases from J, with 19 bases in between. The CDR3 sequence is 13 residues long. The CDR3 protein is CASIRDVSEGQYF. DNA for the CDR3: TGTGCCAGCATCCGGGACGTCTCAGAGGGGCAGTACTTC. The full variable domain, in which reference TRBV2 and TRBJ2-7 provide the parts outside the CDR3, is EPEVTQTPSHQVTQMGQEVILRCVPISNHLYFYWYRQILGQKVEFLVSFYNNEISEKSEIFDDQFSVERPDGSNFTLKIRSTKLEDSAMYFCASIRDVSEGQYFGPGTRLTVT.

The sample holds a few counts of this clonotype. The chain recombines TRBV5-4 with TRBJ1-1, with D possibly TRBD1 on 6 matching bases. The germline CDR1 and CDR2 sequences are SGHNT and YYREEE (reference sequence). Trimming removed 0 bases at V and 6 bases at J, with 21 bases between. The CDR3 has 17 residues. The chain's CDR3 is CASSLGPLQGPSAEAFF. For the CDR3, the DNA is TGTGCCAGCAGCTTGGGCCCTTTACAGGGACCTAGCGCTGAAGCTTTCTTT.

This clonotype has only a few counts. The chain has TRBV6-2 or TRBV6-3 and TRBJ2-4, with 8 bases lining up with TRBD2. The germline V gene encodes CDR1 MNHEY and CDR2 SVGEGT. Germline trimming cut 4 bases from V and 9 bases from J; bases unmatched to any gene: 20. This CDR3 has 18 residues. The CDR3, as DNA: TGTGCCAGCAGTTTTCCTCCGAGCGGGGGCCGCAAAACGGGCATTCAGTACTTC. It is translated as CASSFPPSGGRKTGIQYF.

In its sample, this clonotype was seen a few times. The chain combines TRBV5-1 with TRBJ2-1; D is tentatively TRBD1 or TRBD2 (6 bases each). This CDR3 spans 15 amino acids. From germline, CDR1 is SGHRS and CDR2 YFSETQ. V was trimmed by 4 bases and J by 4 bases, leaving 15 bases between them. The CDR3 region has the DNA TGCGCCAGCAGCATCACTGGGGGGCTTTACAATGAGCAGTTCTTC. It yields the protein CASSITGGLYNEQFF. The full variable domain, rest sourced from reference TRBV5-1 and TRBJ2-1, is KAGVTQTPRYLIKTRGQQVTLSCSPISGHRSVSWYQQTPGQGLQFLFEYFSETQRNKGNFPGRFSGRQFSNSRSEMNVSTLELGDSALYLCASSITGGLYNEQFFGPGTRLTVL.

This clonotype has a count of ten or more. V gene TRBV10-3 combines with J gene TRBJ2-2, with unresolved D. The germline gives CDR1 ENHRY, CDR2 SYGVKD. The CDR3 spans 11 residues. The ends were cut back, 5 bases at V and 4 bases at J, with 2 bases in the middle. CDR3 coding DNA: TGTGCCATCAGTTTCACCGGGGAGCTGTTTTTT. This codes for CAISFTGELFF.

This sequence joins TRBV6-6 and TRBJ2-7; D is unresolved. The CDR3 consists of 12 residues. In germline, CDR1 is MNHNY, CDR2 SVGAGI (reference sequence). V lost 2 bases to trimming and J lost 5 bases, with 7 bases between them. The CDR3: CASSYRVHEQYF. The DNA of the CDR3 is TGTGCCAGCAGTTACCGGGTCCACGAGCAGTACTTC.

This clonotype was seen only a few times. The V call is TRBV7-2, the J call TRBJ2-5; D is undetermined. This CDR3 has 13 residues. V lost 1 base, J lost 1 base, and 4 bases lay in between. Germline lookup yields CDR1 SGHTA and CDR2 FQGNSA. The CDR3 is CASSLEIQETQYF. The CDR3 DNA reads TGTGCCAGCAGCTTAGAGATCCAAGAGACCCAGTACTTC. Combining the CDR3 with reference TRBV7-2 and TRBJ2-5 gives the whole variable domain GAGVSQSPSNKVTEKGKDVELRCDPISGHTALYWYRQSLGQGLEFLIYFQGNSAPDKSGLPSDRFSAERTGGSVSTLTIQRTQQEDSAVYLCASSLEIQETQYFGPGTRLLVL.

This clonotype was detected only a few times. The chain uses TRBV6-2 or TRBV6-3 and TRBJ2-2, with D perhaps matching TRBD1 or TRBD2 (5 bases each). Germline V gene data show CDR1 as MNHEY and CDR2 as SVGEGT. V gave up 2 bases and J gave up 6 bases, with 10 bases separating them. The CDR3 has 14 residues. CDR3 sequence (DNA): TGTGCCAGCAGTTACGTTGGGGACCCCGGGGAGCTGTTTTTT. Amino acid sequence: CASSYVGDPGELFF.

This clonotype came up many times. The chain joins TRBV5-5 to TRBJ2-7; a weak D match, TRBD1 (5 bases). This CDR3 is 15 amino acids long. Germline V gene lookup returns CDR1 SGHKS and CDR2 YYEKEE (reference sequence). Trimming removed 5 bases from V and 0 bases from J, with 15 bases in between. In DNA form, the CDR3 reads TGTGCCAGCAGATCAGGGTTATCCCCCTCCTACGAGCAGTACGTC. Its protein product is CASRSGLSPSYEQYV.

This clonotype appeared a few times. The chain has TRBV5-6 and TRBJ2-5, with D possibly matching TRBD2 (5 bases). V was cut by 6 bases and J by 3 bases, with 15 bases left in between. The CDR3 contains 14 residues. The V gene's germline CDR1 is SGHDT and CDR2 YYEEEE. The CDR3 protein is CASTLRGVKETQYF. The CDR3 DNA is TGTGCCAGCACCCTTCGGGGAGTCAAAGAGACCCAGTACTTC.

This clonotype was detected only a few times. The V call is TRBV10-1, the J call TRBJ1-1; D uncertain. The CDR3 is 13 amino acids. V was cut by 2 bases and J by 5 bases, with 9 bases left in between. Germline V lookup: CDR1 WNHNN, CDR2 SYGVQD (reference sequence). CDR3 bases: TGCGCCAGCAGTGAGGAAAGGGAAACTGAAGCTTTCTTT. Translation gives CASSEERETEAFF.

The V gene is TRBV7-2, the J gene TRBJ2-7; TRBD1 agrees at 10 bases. Germline values: CDR1 SGHTA, CDR2 FQGNSA. The trim removed 3 bases at V and 4 bases at J, leaving 6 bases unmatched. This CDR3 is 15 amino acids long. Here the CDR3 reads CASSFIGQGGYEQYF. In DNA form, the CDR3 reads TGTGCCAGCAGCTTCATCGGACAGGGGGGTTACGAGCAGTACTTC.

This clonotype appeared a few times. The chain is built from TRBV19 and TRBJ2-7, with D uncertain. The CDR3 spans 13 residues. Germline V gene lookup returns CDR1 LNHDA and CDR2 SQIVND (reference sequence). Deletions cut 7 bases from V and 2 bases from J, with 12 bases between. The CDR3: CASTRRLTYEQYV. In DNA, the CDR3 is TGTGCCAGTACCCGGAGATTGACCTACGAGCAGTACGTC.

The chain carries TRBV6-4 and TRBJ2-3; D gene ambiguous. The CDR3 spans 16 residues. Trimming cost V 7 bases and J 2 bases, with 19 bases left between them. CDR1 and CDR2 (germline): MRHNA, SNTAGT. The CDR3 DNA reads as TGTGCCAGCAAAAAGGTCGCGTCAGGAATCACAGATACGCAGTATTTT. Its protein product is CASKKVASGITDTQYF.

J is TRBJ1-1 and V is TRBV20-1, with D perhaps TRBD1 (6 bases). The CDR3 consists of 13 residues. Germline CDR1 and CDR2: DFQATT and SNEGSKA (reference sequence). Trimming removed 1 base from V and 5 bases from J, with 11 bases in between. The CDR3 coding sequence is TGCAGTGCTAGAGGGGGGGCGCTTACTGAAGCTTTCTTT. Its protein is CSARGGALTEAFF.

This clonotype was observed at least ten times. The chain carries TRBV7-2 and TRBJ2-1, with D uncertain. Germline lookup yields CDR1 SGHTA and CDR2 FQGNSA. The V and J ends lost 0 bases and 6 bases respectively, with 18 bases between them. The CDR3 sequence is 17 residues long. Written as DNA, the CDR3 is TGTGCCAGCAGCTTAGCGCCCGTCAGCCTAATTATCAATGAGCAGTTCTTC. Translation gives CASSLAPVSLIINEQFF.

This clonotype appeared a few times. The CDR3 here is CASESPEYNYGYTF. The CDR3 DNA reads as TGTGCCAGCGAATCCCCAGAGTACAACTATGGCTACACCTTC. The chain joins TRBV7-8 to TRBJ1-2; D is unclear. CDR1 SGHVS and CDR2 FQNEAQ come from the germline V gene. The CDR3 is 14 residues long. V gave up 8 bases and J gave up 2 bases, with 15 bases separating them.

This clonotype was seen more than once but under ten times. V usage is TRBV12-3 or TRBV12-4 and J usage is TRBJ2-5, with D tentatively TRBD2 (5 bases). With 2 bases removed from V and 5 bases from J, the gap between germline ends came to 9 bases. The CDR3 totals 13 residues. This CDR3 reads CASSLLAGETQYF. The CDR3 DNA is TGTGCCAGCAGTTTACTAGCTGGGGAGACCCAGTACTTC.

The rearrangement joins TRBV9 to TRBJ2-2; D may be TRBD1 or TRBD2 (5 bases each). Trimming left V 3 bases short and J 7 bases short, with 19 bases between. Germline-derived CDR1 and CDR2 are SGDLS and YYNGEE. This CDR3 has 16 residues. The DNA for the CDR3 is TGTGCCAGCAGCGCCGGTATTGGGGCGCGGGTCGGGGAGCTGTTTTTT. Its translation: CASSAGIGARVGELFF.

This clonotype was detected many times. The rearrangement uses TRBV5-4 and TRBJ2-3; D not resolved. This CDR3 region has 15 residues. The V gene's germline CDR1 is SGHNT and CDR2 YYREEE (reference sequence). The V end lost 1 base, the J end lost 2 bases, and 11 bases lay between the germline ends. This CDR3 reads CASSLTPRTTDTQYF. For the CDR3, the DNA is TGTGCCAGCAGCTTGACGCCGAGAACCACAGATACGCAGTATTTT.

This clonotype was counted only a few times. The V gene is TRBV12-3 or TRBV12-4, the J gene TRBJ2-3; the D call may be TRBD1 or TRBD2 (5 bases each). The CDR3 is 14 amino acids. V lost 6 bases, J lost 5 bases, and 15 bases lay in between. CDR3 in DNA: TGTGCCAGCAGACCCGGGGCTAAGGGAGATACGCAGTATTTT. It yields the protein CASRPGAKGDTQYF.

This clonotype occurred a few times. This chain joins TRBV7-2 and TRBJ2-7; D gene unclear. The V gene lost 3 bases and the J gene lost 2 bases, with 11 bases spanning the gap. The CDR3 loop spans 14 amino acids. Germline CDR1 reads SGHTA; CDR2 reads FQGNSA. The CDR3 bases are TGTGCCAGCAGCTTTTATGGCATAACCTACGAGCAGTACTTC. Encoded protein: CASSFYGITYEQYF.

The V call is TRBV6-6, the J call TRBJ1-1, with D possibly being TRBD1 (5 bases). The CDR3 contains 14 residues. Trimming took 4 bases from V and 3 from J, leaving 12 bases between them. Germline V gene sequence: CDR1 MNHNY, CDR2 SVGAGI (reference sequence). The CDR3 protein is CASSFPGTYTEAFF. CDR3 bases: TGTGCCAGCAGTTTCCCCGGGACTTACACTGAAGCTTTCTTT.

The V gene is TRBV10-3, the J gene TRBJ1-1; 9 nucleotides align to TRBD1. This CDR3 comprises 14 residues. The V segment lost 6 bases and the J segment 5 bases; nucleotides outside the gene matches: 7. CDR1 and CDR2 (germline): ENHRY, SYGVKD. The CDR3 loop reads CAISYRDRATEAFF. DNA of the CDR3: TGTGCCATCAGCTACCGGGACAGGGCAACTGAAGCTTTCTTT.